Shown below are 22 T cell receptor beta chains from a single sample sequenced in a study of CD8+ T cells in alopecia areata. cDNA prepared by RNA extraction and subsequent reverse transcription served as the template for sequencing. Assay used: immunoSEQ multiplex PCR; TCRdb lists only in-frame clones, some missing. This sample has 95,000 to 120,000 clones; under 65% occur once, and the top ten carry more than 20%. Sequenced input: NKG2D-low CD8+ T cells sorted from blood. The receptors come from a human donor with alopecia areata.

This clone came up a few times. The chain links TRBV27 to TRBJ2-1; D not resolved. The CDR3 is 15 residues long. The germline V gene has CDR1 MNHEY and CDR2 SMNVEV (reference sequence). The V end was cut by 4 bases, the J end by 1 base, with 11 bases between. The CDR3 loop is CASSWYARSYNEQFF. The CDR3 DNA is TGTGCCAGCAGTTGGTATGCAAGATCCTACAATGAGCAGTTCTTC.

This clone came up a few times. The genes are TRBV29-1 and TRBJ2-1; 10 bases align to TRBD2. Unmatched junction bases numbered 10, after V lost 7 bases and J lost 4 bases. The CDR3 sequence is 15 residues long. From germline, CDR1 is SQVTM and CDR2 ANQGSEA. Here the CDR3 reads CSAPTGTSAYNEQFF. DNA of the CDR3: TGCAGCGCCCCAACCGGGACTAGCGCATACAATGAGCAGTTCTTC.

The gene calls are TRBV6-1 and TRBJ2-1; 7 positions match TRBD1. This CDR3 has 15 residues. Per germline, CDR1 MNHNS and CDR2 SASEGT. J was trimmed by 6 bases and V by 3 bases; bases with no gene match: 8. CDR3 amino acids: CASSDMDRTRNEQFF. In DNA form, the CDR3 reads TGTGCCAGCAGTGACATGGACAGGACTCGCAATGAGCAGTTCTTC.

Points on this clone: At one end, the junction sequence differs from germline, possibly due to a read error. The chain joins TRBV27 to TRBJ2-7; 9 nucleotides match TRBD1. The CDR3 has 13 amino acids. The germline gives CDR1 MNHEY, CDR2 SMNVEV (reference sequence). As DNA, the CDR3 is TGTGCCAGCAGTGCTACAGGGGGCTACGAGCAGTGCTTC. Protein sequence: CASSATGGYEQCF.

The chain is built from TRBV7-9 and TRBJ2-1; 10 nucleotides line up with TRBD2. V shed 5 bases and J 9 bases; nucleotides not matched to a gene: 7. The CDR3 spans 14 residues. The germline CDR1 and CDR2 sequences are SEHNR and FQNEAQ (reference sequence). The CDR3 DNA is TGTGCCAGCAGCCTACAGAAGCGGGAGGGTGAGCAGTTCTTC. Translation: CASSLQKREGEQFF. The entire variable domain, with the rest obtained from reference TRBV7-9 and TRBJ2-1, is as follows: DTGVSQNPRHKITKRGQNVTFRCDPISEHNRLYWYRQTLGQGPEFLTYFQNEAQLEKSRLLSDRFSAERPKGSFSTLEIQRTEQGDSAMYLCASSLQKREGEQFFGPGTRLTVL.

The rearrangement links TRBV7-9 to TRBJ2-1; D unresolved. V was trimmed by 4 bases and J by 7 bases, leaving 8 bases between them. The CDR3 totals 12 residues. Germline V gene data show CDR1 as SEHNR and CDR2 as FQNEAQ (reference sequence). The CDR3 sequence: CASSSPRNEQFF. The CDR3 coding sequence is TGTGCCAGCAGCTCCCCCAGGAATGAGCAGTTCTTC. The variable domain in full, with the rest retrieved from reference TRBV7-9 and TRBJ2-1, is DTGVSQNPRHKITKRGQNVTFRCDPISEHNRLYWYRQTLGQGPEFLTYFQNEAQLEKSRLLSDRFSAERPKGSFSTLEIQRTEQGDSAMYLCASSSPRNEQFFGPGTRLTVL.

A few counts support this clone. The chain employs TRBV6-5 and TRBJ2-7, with 7 bases aligning to TRBD2. The CDR3 sequence is 14 residues long. V was clipped by 8 bases and J by 0 bases; unmatched bases: 7. Germline-derived CDR1 and CDR2 are MNHEY and SVGAGI. The CDR3 loop is CASSREGSSYEQYF. The CDR3, as DNA: TGTGCCAGCTCTAGGGAGGGGAGCTCCTACGAGCAGTACTTC.

The chain has TRBV28 and TRBJ1-4, with 7 bases identical to TRBD1. Germline CDR1 is MDHEN and CDR2 is SYDVKM. The CDR3 covers 18 residues. With V trimmed by 8 bases and J by 6 bases, 21 bases remained unmatched. This CDR3 is CASSDLRGSDRRDEKLFF. The CDR3 DNA sequence: TGTGCCAGCTCGGACCTTCGCGGATCGGACAGGAGAGATGAAAAACTGTTTTTT.

The chain is built from TRBV4-2 and TRBJ2-2, with 11 nucleotides matching TRBD1. The V gene end was trimmed by 5 bases and the J gene end by 6 bases; junction bases not matched to a gene: 5. The CDR3 is made up of 15 amino acids. CDR1 and CDR2 (germline): LGHNA, YNFKEQ. CDR3 in DNA: TGTGCCAGCAGCAACCCGGGACAGGGGGCCGGGGAGCTGTTTTTT. This encodes CASSNPGQGAGELFF.

V and J are TRBV7-2 and TRBJ2-7; D gene uncertain. Germline CDR1 reads SGHTA; CDR2 reads FQGNSA. V lost 4 bases and J 6 bases, leaving 10 bases between the germline ends. The CDR3 is 12 residues long. Written as DNA, the CDR3 is TGTGCCAGCAGCTATGCCCCGTTCGAGCAGTACTTC. Translated: CASSYAPFEQYF.

This chain connects TRBV19 to TRBJ2-7; D might be TRBD1 or TRBD2, each matching 7 bases. Trimming took 9 bases from V and 3 from J, leaving 9 bases between them. Looked up from germline, CDR1 is LNHDA and CDR2 is SQIVND (reference sequence). The CDR3 spans 11 residues. The CDR3 sequence: CASRGGYEQYF. The CDR3 region has the DNA TGTGCCAGCAGGGGGGGCTACGAGCAGTACTTC. Variable domain in full (rest from reference TRBV19 and TRBJ2-7): DGGITQSPKYLFRKEGQNVTLSCEQNLNHDAMYWYRQDPGQGLRLIYYSQIVNDFQKGDIAEGYSVSREKKESFPLTVTSAQKNPTAFYLCASRGGYEQYFGPGTRLTVT.

The gene calls are TRBV5-6 and TRBJ2-1, with D tentatively TRBD2 (5 bases). Germline V gene data show CDR1 as SGHDT and CDR2 as YYEEEE. The ends were cut back, 0 bases at V and 4 bases at J, with 11 bases in the middle. The CDR3 has 15 residues. The CDR3 DNA reads TGTGCCAGCAGCTTGGCCGGGAACCTATACAATGAGCAGTTCTTC. It encodes CASSLAGNLYNEQFF.

This sequence joins TRBV4-2 and TRBJ2-1; a possible D gene is TRBD2 (6 bases). The germline CDR1 and CDR2 sequences are LGHNA and YNFKEQ. The CDR3 consists of 13 residues. Trimming shortened V by 1 base and J by 5 bases, and 6 bases separated the two germline ends. CDR3 amino acids: CASSQGLDNEQFF. Here the CDR3 DNA reads TGTGCCAGCAGCCAAGGACTAGACAATGAGCAGTTCTTC.

The V gene is TRBV28, the J gene TRBJ1-1, with TRBD1 as a possible D gene (5 bases). Germline lookup yields CDR1 MDHEN and CDR2 SYDVKM. The CDR3 has 13 amino acids. V was shortened by 8 bases and J by 3 bases, with 13 bases between the two germline ends. The CDR3 region has the DNA TGTGCCAGCCTCACAACAGGAGACACTGAAGCTTTCTTT. As protein: CASLTTGDTEAFF.

V is TRBV5-1 and J is TRBJ2-1; D unresolved. This CDR3 comprises 14 residues. Germline V lookup: CDR1 SGHRS, CDR2 YFSETQ. Trimming took off 0 bases at V and 8 bases at J, with 12 bases between the two ends. CDR3: CASSLELAIDEQFF. In DNA form, the CDR3 reads TGCGCCAGCAGCTTGGAGTTAGCTATCGATGAGCAGTTCTTC.

V usage is TRBV30 and J usage is TRBJ1-2, with a possible D match to TRBD1 (6 bases). The CDR3 totals 14 residues. CDR1 and CDR2 (germline): GTSNPN, SVGIG (reference sequence). V was cut by 1 base and J by 4 bases, with 13 bases left in between. As DNA, the CDR3 is TGTGCCTGGAGTGGGGACACCGGACTCTATGGCTACACCTTC. This encodes CAWSGDTGLYGYTF.

The chain couples TRBV7-2 to TRBJ2-7; D is perhaps TRBD1 or TRBD2 (5 bases each). Germline-derived CDR1 and CDR2 are SGHTA and FQGNSA. V lost 1 base and J 7 bases, leaving 14 bases between the germline ends. This CDR3 has 14 residues. The CDR3 coding sequence is TGTGCCAGCAGCTTAGGTGGGGGTTTGGGTGAGCAGTACTTC. This codes for CASSLGGGLGEQYF. The full variable domain, in which reference TRBV7-2 and TRBJ2-7 provide the parts outside the CDR3, is GAGVSQSPSNKVTEKGKDVELRCDPISGHTALYWYRQSLGQGLEFLIYFQGNSAPDKSGLPSDRFSAERTGGSVSTLTIQRTQQEDSAVYLCASSLGGGLGEQYFGPGTRLTVT.

The chain is built from TRBV13 and TRBJ2-3; 9 bases line up with TRBD2. Germline V gives CDR1 PRHDT, CDR2 FYEKMQ (reference sequence). This CDR3 is 15 amino acids long. The junction had 7 bases not matched to a gene; V was cut back by 5 bases and J by 4 bases. The CDR3 DNA is TGTGCCAGCAGCAGACTAGCGGTTCACCCAGATACGCAGTATTTT. Translating it yields CASSRLAVHPDTQYF.

The chain uses TRBV7-9 and TRBJ2-7; 9 bases are shared with TRBD1. The V gene's germline CDR1 is SEHNR and CDR2 FQNEAQ (reference sequence). The CDR3 sequence is 14 residues long. The trim removed 7 bases at V and 5 bases at J, leaving 9 bases unmatched. CDR3 nucleotides: TGTGCCAGCACCACTTTCGGACAGGGGAACGAGCAGTACTTC. It encodes CASTTFGQGNEQYF.

The chain recombines TRBV14 with TRBJ2-7; TRBD1 aligns across 10 bases. The CDR3 is 14 amino acids. V trimming: 3 bases; J trimming: 7 bases; junction bases outside the gene matches: 6. Germline assignment: CDR1 SGHDN and CDR2 FVKESK. The CDR3 sequence: CASSHRDRGWEQYF. CDR3 nucleotides: TGTGCCAGCAGCCATCGGGACAGGGGATGGGAGCAGTACTTC.

This sequence joins TRBV28 and TRBJ2-7, with 7 bases matching TRBD1. Germline values: CDR1 MDHEN, CDR2 SYDVKM. J was trimmed by 5 bases and V by 6 bases; bases with no gene match: 10. This CDR3 region has 14 residues. This CDR3 reads CASSPDREFNEQYF. The CDR3 coding sequence is TGTGCCAGCAGCCCCGACAGGGAGTTCAACGAGCAGTACTTC. Drawing the rest from reference TRBV28 and TRBJ2-7, the complete variable domain is DVKVTQSSRYLVKRTGEKVFLECVQDMDHENMFWYRQDPGLGLRLIYFSYDVKMKEKGDIPEGYSVSREKKERFSLILESASTNQTSMYLCASSPDREFNEQYFGPGTRLTVT.

The chain couples TRBV4-1 to TRBJ2-5; no clear D. The V and J ends lost 1 base and 7 bases respectively, with 16 bases between them. This CDR3 region has 15 residues. Germline V gives CDR1 MGHRA, CDR2 YSYEKL. The CDR3 coding sequence is TGCGCCAGCAGCCAAGCCGGGCCCCAAATCGGGACCCAGTACTTC. It specifies CASSQAGPQIGTQYF.